This TCR beta chain is drawn from a study of CD8 T cells in Susac syndrome. RNA amounts of about 0.5 to 1 ug underwent reverse transcription with random hexamers. Across 54 Vbeta and 13 Jbeta, immunoSEQ multiplex PCR amplified TCR beta CDR3. TCRdb called the immunoSEQ multiplex PCR reads again in MiXCR, with one record for every CDR3 protein. Among 55,000 to 85,000 distinct CDR3 sequences, nearly 96% were seen once, and the ten largest hold roughly 0.11%. This CDR3 is 14 amino acids long. The V gene's germline CDR1 is SGHTA and CDR2 FQGNSA. Trimming cost V 8 bases and J 6 bases, with 20 bases left between them. FACS was used to enrich TEMRA cells, whereas the CD8+ and CD4+ T cells were obtained by negative isolation.

This rearrangement joins TRBV7-2 to TRBJ2-7; the D gene is possibly TRBD2 (5 bases). Specimen: CD4+ T cells from PBMCs. The sequence came from a human donor with multiple sclerosis. In DNA, the CDR3 is TGTGCCAGCCAGCCATCCAGGACTCCTCTCGAGCAGTACTTC. Amino acid sequence: CASQPSRTPLEQYF. The full variable domain, its missing parts supplied by reference TRBV7-2 and TRBJ2-7, is GAGVSQSPSNKVTEKGKDVELRCDPISGHTALYWYRQSLGQGLEFLIYFQGNSAPDKSGLPSDRFSAERTGGSVSTLTIQRTQQEDSAVYLCASQPSRTPLEQYFGPGTRLTVT.